These 8 T cell receptor beta chains were all obtained from the same sample, sequenced in a study of T-cell memory formation after mild COVID-19. TCRdb re-called the 5' RACE reads with MiXCR, one entry per CDR3 protein. The sample records roughly 340,000 distinct CDR3 sequences, less than 25% being singletons. Material: PBMCs or a T cell subset sorted from them (not recorded which). The receptors stem from a man younger than 35 who had mild COVID-19 (a few samples of this study predate the infection). Cell type and time point are not known.

V gene TRBV7-2 combines with J gene TRBJ2-1; 8 bases match TRBD2. Germline CDR1 SGHTA, CDR2 FQGNSA. With V trimmed by 0 bases and J by 4 bases, 11 bases remained unmatched. CDR3 length equals 18 residues. The CDR3 region is CASSLAYDLGGGYNEQFF. The CDR3 DNA reads as TGTGCCAGCAGCTTAGCCTACGACCTTGGCGGGGGGTACAATGAGCAGTTCTTC. Full variable domain (outside the CDR3, taken from reference TRBV7-2 and TRBJ2-1): GAGVSQSPSNKVTEKGKDVELRCDPISGHTALYWYRQSLGQGLEFLIYFQGNSAPDKSGLPSDRFSAERTGGSVSTLTIQRTQQEDSAVYLCASSLAYDLGGGYNEQFFGPGTRLTVL.

This clonotype occurred a few times. The CDR3 loop is CASSDLATYSPLHF. In DNA form, the CDR3 reads TGCGCCAGCAGCGATTTGGCTACTTATTCACCCCTCCACTTT. V and J are TRBV5-1 and TRBJ1-6; D is unclear. The V end lost 4 bases, the J end lost 8 bases, and 13 bases lay between the germline ends. This CDR3 has 14 residues. Germline lookup yields CDR1 SGHRS and CDR2 YFSETQ.

Regarding this clonotype: Just one base apart from a much larger clone, this may be a read error. The final CDR3 position lacks the conserved phenylalanine or tryptophan, pointing to a likely read error. The CDR3 region has the DNA TGTGCCATCAGGTCTAGCGGGGACCAAGAGACCCAGTACTTA. Protein sequence: CAIRSSGDQETQYL. V usage is TRBV10-3 and J usage is TRBJ2-5; TRBD2 agrees at 9 bases. V was clipped by 6 bases and J by 0 bases; unmatched bases: 2. Germline-derived CDR1 and CDR2 are ENHRY and SYGVKD. CDR3 length: 14 residues.

The rearrangement joins TRBV5-5 to TRBJ2-7, with D hard to call. The V end lost 4 bases, the J end lost 3 bases, and 11 bases lay between the germline ends. Germline CDR1 is SGHKS and CDR2 is YYEKEE (reference sequence). The CDR3 length is 13 residues. CDR3 nucleotide sequence: TGTGCCAGCAGCCGCGAGAGAGGCTACGAGCAGTACGTC. This sequence encodes CASSRERGYEQYV.

The gene calls are TRBV24-1 and TRBJ1-5, with D unclear. Deletions cut 5 bases from V and 0 bases from J, with 4 bases between. CDR3 size: 13 residues. Germline CDR1 is KGHDR and CDR2 is SFDVKD. The CDR3 nucleotides read TGTGCCACCAGTGGAGCTAGCAATCAGCCCCAGCATTTT. This translates into CATSGASNQPQHF.

This clonotype was picked up a small number of times. V gene TRBV18 combines with J gene TRBJ1-5; TRBD1 might be the D (5 bases). Trimming removed 4 bases at V and 1 base at J, with 11 bases between. This CDR3 is built from 15 residues. Germline-derived CDR1 and CDR2 are KGHSH and LQKENI. The CDR3: CASSLVGVSNQPQHF. The DNA for the CDR3 is TGTGCCAGCTCACTCGTGGGGGTAAGCAATCAGCCCCAGCATTTT. The full variable domain, in which reference TRBV18 and TRBJ1-5 provide the parts outside the CDR3, is NAGVMQNPRHLVRRRGQEARLRCSPMKGHSHVYWYRQLPEEGLKFMVYLQKENIIDESGMPKERFSAEFPKEGPSILRIQQVVRGDSAAYFCASSLVGVSNQPQHFGDGTRLSIL.

The chain couples TRBV29-1 to TRBJ2-2; D is tentatively TRBD1 or TRBD2 (7 bases each). The CDR3 contains 13 residues. CDR1 is SQVTM and CDR2 is ANQGSEA in the germline V gene. CDR3 bases: TGCACCGGGGTCAGGGGGGGCTTCGGGGAGCTGTTTTTT. Translated, it gives CTGVRGGFGELFF.

The chain employs TRBV4-3 and TRBJ2-1; D may be TRBD1 (6 bases). Germline CDR1 is LGHNA and CDR2 is YSLEER. This CDR3 region has 14 residues. Trimming removed 0 bases at V and 7 bases at J, with 10 bases between. CDR3 protein: CASSQDLGGNEQFF. DNA of the CDR3: TGCGCCAGCAGCCAAGATCTAGGGGGTAATGAGCAGTTCTTC.